This entry is about one TCR beta chain. Looked up from germline, CDR1 is MNHEY and CDR2 is SVGAGI. The CDR3 is 15 amino acids. The J segment lost 7 bases and the V segment lost 5 bases, leaving 8 bases of the junction unmatched. This entry belongs to a study of blood T cell repertoires in COVID-19. Study information: The United States, Italy and Spain supplied acute and convalescent COVID-19 samples.

TCRdb's table, derived via immunoSEQ multiplex PCR, lists solely in-frame clones and lacks some. This table holds around 380,000 clones, 81% found once. This TCR was sampled from a human donor with acute or convalescent COVID-19. The donor label of this sample is uncertain. Sequencing input: peripheral blood. This chain links TRBV6-5 with TRBJ1-4, with TRBD1 matching over 9 bases. The CDR3 nucleotides are TGTGCCAGCAGTATTCGGACAGGGGTTATTGAAAAACTGTTTTTT. Encoded protein: CASSIRTGVIEKLFF.